This T cell receptor (beta chain) was identified in a study of T-cell reconstitution after alpha-beta-depleted transplantation in children. This clonotype was recorded a few times. The authors prepared the TCRbeta library with unique molecular identifiers. MiXCR, run by TCRdb on the PCR reads, gives a single entry per CDR3 protein. The sample holds approximately 80,000 distinct CDR3 sequences, roughly 15% seen once. The source is a male patient between 2 and 10 years old who had a stem cell transplant for acute lymphoblastic leukemia, so the T cells may come from the graft donor. The sequencing used PBMCs, mostly from graft donor cells, collected 180 days after TCRalphabeta/CD19-depleted stem cell transplant.

Here the CDR3 reads CASSFSGQRNEKLFF. The DNA for the CDR3 is TGTGCCAGCAGCTTCTCGGGACAGCGAAATGAAAAACTGTTTTTT. The rearrangement links TRBV7-9 to TRBJ1-4; TRBD1 matches at 7 bases. This CDR3 is 15 amino acids long. CDR1 is SEHNR, CDR2 FQNEAQ, per germline (reference sequence). V lost 3 bases to trimming and J lost 5 bases; unmatched junction nucleotides: 6. The whole variable domain, remainder taken from reference TRBV7-9 and TRBJ1-4, is DTGVSQNPRHKITKRGQNVTFRCDPISEHNRLYWYRQTLGQGPEFLTYFQNEAQLEKSRLLSDRFSAERPKGSFSTLEIQRTEQGDSAMYLCASSFSGQRNEKLFFGSGTQLSVL.